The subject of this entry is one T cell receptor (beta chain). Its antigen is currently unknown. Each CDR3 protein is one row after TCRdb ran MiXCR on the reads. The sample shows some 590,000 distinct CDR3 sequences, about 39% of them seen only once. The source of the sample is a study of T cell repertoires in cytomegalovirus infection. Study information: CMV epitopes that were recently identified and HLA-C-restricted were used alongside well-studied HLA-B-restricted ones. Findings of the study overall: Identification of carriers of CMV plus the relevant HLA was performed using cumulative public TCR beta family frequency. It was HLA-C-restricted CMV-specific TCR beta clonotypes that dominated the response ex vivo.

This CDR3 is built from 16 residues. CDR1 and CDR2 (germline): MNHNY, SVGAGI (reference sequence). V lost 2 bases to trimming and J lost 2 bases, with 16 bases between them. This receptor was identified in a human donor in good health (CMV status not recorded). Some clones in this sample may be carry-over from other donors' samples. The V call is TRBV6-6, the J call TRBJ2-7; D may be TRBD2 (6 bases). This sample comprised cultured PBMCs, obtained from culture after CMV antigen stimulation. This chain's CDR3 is CASSYRGRRAAYEQYF. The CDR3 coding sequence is TGTGCCAGCAGTTACAGAGGAAGGAGGGCCGCCTACGAGCAGTACTTC.